This T cell receptor (beta chain) stems from a study of tumor-infiltrating lymphocytes in primary liver carcinoma. They got blood RNA out of unsorted whole blood and also pulled out germline DNA. V lost 3 bases and J 2 bases, leaving 10 bases between the germline ends. Germline V lookup: CDR1 SEHNR, CDR2 FQNEAQ (reference sequence). CDR3 length: 14 residues. The researchers produced TCR beta cDNA from 500 ng total RNA with a constant-region primer. A slightly modified ARM-PCR protocol with three nested multiplex PCR rounds produced these TCR beta libraries. Each of the first two PCR rounds ran 9 to 11 cycles with TRBV1-TRBV30 forward and C-beta reverse primers. TCRdb ran MiXCR on the multiplex PCR reads and lists one entry per CDR3 protein. The sample records 300,000 to 400,000 distinct CDR3 sequences, 65% being singletons.

The sequencing input was peripheral blood. This chain links TRBV7-9 with TRBJ1-2, with a weak D call TRBD1 (5 bases). The sequence derives from a man in his forties with primary liver carcinoma and hepatitis B virus infection. The CDR3 sequence is CASSFATVNYGYTF. The DNA for the CDR3 is TGTGCCAGCAGCTTCGCGACAGTCAACTATGGCTACACCTTC.